This T cell receptor (beta chain) was recovered during a study of identical twins. Study-wide results and limits: Memory repertoires lacked the insertion deficit that abundant cord blood beta clonotypes showed. Twins showed weaker excess sharing in their beta out-of-frame sequences.

This CDR3 spans 14 amino acids. Germline V gene sequence: CDR1 SGHAT, CDR2 FQNNGV. The V end was cut by 0 bases, the J end by 6 bases, with 9 bases between. The sample holds a few counts of this clonotype. Its specificity is unknown. The cDNA had a unique molecular identifier and a template-switch universal primer site. In TCRdb, the 5' RACE reads were re-called with MiXCR into one record per CDR3 protein. Among 700,000 to 950,000 distinct CDR3 sequences listed, 9% to 15% were seen once. These sequences were also reported in another study, on yellow fever vaccine responses in identical twins.

The clonotype comes from a woman younger than 30 in good health. Sequencing used PBMCs. The chain is built from TRBV11-2 and TRBJ2-1; unclear D gene. The CDR3 DNA follows: TGTGCCAGCAGCTTAGAAGAAGCTAGCAATGAGCAGTTCTTC. Translating it yields CASSLEEASNEQFF.